What follows are 10 T cell receptor beta chains derived from one specimen sequenced in a study of T cell repertoires in cytomegalovirus infection. What these receptors recognize is not known. TCRdb ran MiXCR on the reads and lists one entry per CDR3 protein. The repertoire holds a few hundred thousand distinct CDR3 sequences, with under 55% as singletons. Sample: cultured PBMCs, taken from culture after CMV antigen stimulation. All receptors derive from a human donor in good health (CMV status not recorded). Some clones in this sample may be carry-over from other donors' samples.

This rearrangement joins TRBV20-1 to TRBJ1-5; unclear D gene. The CDR3 extends over 13 amino acids. The V and J ends lost 3 bases and 9 bases respectively, with 15 bases between them. Germline lookup yields CDR1 DFQATT and CDR2 SNEGSKA (reference sequence). Here the CDR3 reads CSASRETLGPQHF. The DNA for the CDR3 is TGCAGTGCTAGCCGGGAGACTCTTGGGCCCCAGCATTTT.

The chain recombines TRBV7-8 with TRBJ2-3; D may be TRBD2 (7 bases). CDR1 is SGHVS, CDR2 FQNEAQ, per germline. This CDR3 is built from 17 residues. V lost 1 base, J lost 2 bases, and 16 bases lay in between. The CDR3: CASSLEGRGLDTDTQYF. The CDR3 DNA follows: TGTGCCAGCAGCTTAGAAGGGCGGGGGCTAGACACAGATACGCAGTATTTT. Together with reference TRBV7-8 and TRBJ2-3, the CDR3 gives the full variable domain: GAGVSQSPRYKVAKRGQDVALRCDPISGHVSLFWYQQALGQGPEFLTYFQNEAQLDKSGLPSDRFFAERPEGSVSTLKIQRTQQEDSAVYLCASSLEGRGLDTDTQYFGPGTRLTVL.

Only a few counts were recorded for this clonotype. The chain links TRBV4-2 to TRBJ2-3, with a weak D call TRBD2 (5 bases). Germline V CDR1 and CDR2: LGHNA, YNFKEQ. V was trimmed by 4 bases and J by 3 bases, leaving 14 bases between them. The CDR3 runs 15 residues. CDR3 protein: CASSPGGFRTDTQYF. CDR3 DNA: TGTGCCAGCAGCCCCGGCGGGTTCAGGACAGATACGCAGTATTTT.

This clonotype was picked up a small number of times. The rearrangement uses TRBV20-1 and TRBJ1-4, with a tentative D call TRBD1 (6 bases). The CDR3 has 14 amino acids. Trimming shortened V by 4 bases and J by 4 bases, and 13 bases separated the two germline ends. In germline, CDR1 is DFQATT, CDR2 SNEGSKA (reference sequence). CDR3 nucleotide sequence: TGCAGTGCTAAACAGGGTCAGGGTAATGAAAAACTGTTTTTT. It translates to CSAKQGQGNEKLFF.

This clonotype was seen many times. This chain connects TRBV7-8 to TRBJ1-1; D is perhaps TRBD1 (6 bases). This CDR3 region has 16 residues. CDR1 is SGHVS and CDR2 is FQNEAQ in the germline V gene. The V gene lost 1 base and the J gene lost 6 bases, with 18 bases spanning the gap. The CDR3, as DNA: TGTGCCAGCAGCTTAGAAAATGGGGGGGCAGGCGCTGAAGCTTTCTTT. It translates to CASSLENGGAGAEAFF.

A few counts support this clonotype. The chain is built from TRBV12-3 or TRBV12-4 and TRBJ2-2; D is possibly TRBD2 (6 bases). CDR3 length: 15 amino acids. V was cut by 7 bases and J by 3 bases, with 15 bases left in between. The CDR3 sequence is CASKTGLYYTGELFF. CDR3 coding DNA: TGTGCCAGCAAGACGGGACTCTATTACACCGGGGAGCTGTTTTTT.

V and J are TRBV28 and TRBJ1-5; D gene ambiguous. Germline V gene lookup returns CDR1 MDHEN and CDR2 SYDVKM. Trimming took 2 bases from V and 4 from J, leaving 12 bases between them. CDR3 length: 15 amino acids. CDR3 in amino acids: CASSLVRPLNQPQHF. The CDR3 DNA follows: TGTGCCAGCAGTTTAGTCCGGCCCTTAAATCAGCCCCAGCATTTT.

V and J are TRBV20-1 and TRBJ2-7; no firm D call. V was shortened by 5 bases and J by 1 base, with 9 bases between the two germline ends. The length of the CDR3 is 12 residues. CDR1 DFQATT and CDR2 SNEGSKA come from the germline V gene (reference sequence). CDR3 in amino acids: CSAFDTSYEQYF. The CDR3 DNA sequence: TGCAGTGCTTTCGACACGTCCTACGAGCAGTACTTC.

The chain is built from TRBV7-2 and TRBJ2-1; 7 bases are a match to TRBD2. V dropped 5 bases and J dropped 12; count of bases not matched to a gene: 10. This CDR3 is built from 13 residues. Germline CDR1 SGHTA, CDR2 FQGNSA. This CDR3 is CASSPTSPSAQFF. Written as DNA, the CDR3 is TGTGCCAGCAGCCCGACTAGCCCCTCCGCGCAGTTCTTC.

The genes are TRBV10-3 and TRBJ1-1; perhaps TRBD1 as D (6 bases). Trimming took off 2 bases at V and 4 bases at J, with 20 bases between the two ends. The germline V gene encodes CDR1 ENHRY and CDR2 SYGVKD. The length of the CDR3 is 17 residues. CDR3 region: CAISEAGGGRPATEAFF. DNA of the CDR3: TGTGCCATCAGTGAGGCGGGGGGGGGCAGGCCGGCCACTGAAGCTTTCTTT.